Sequencing of this TCR beta chain was carried out in a study of blood T cell repertoires in COVID-19. On the study more broadly: Some COVID-19 samples were acute and others convalescent; all came from the United States, Italy and Spain.

Per germline, CDR1 SGHAT and CDR2 FQNNGV. The CDR3 covers 15 residues. The ends lost 5 bases at V and 3 bases at J; junction bases unmatched: 4. The data were produced by immunoSEQ multiplex PCR, yet TCRdb's version contains in-frame clones alone and is incomplete. The sample comprises 25,000 to 35,000 clones, about 86% of which are singletons, and approximately 24% rests with the top ten. V is TRBV11-2 and J is TRBJ2-1; TRBD1 matches at 10 bases. This TCR came from a human donor with active COVID-19. The donor label of this sample is uncertain. Sequencing was carried out using peripheral blood. The CDR3 spells CASSPGQGGYNEQFF. For the CDR3, the DNA is TGTGCCAGCAGCCCAGGACAGGGGGGCTACAATGAGCAGTTCTTC.